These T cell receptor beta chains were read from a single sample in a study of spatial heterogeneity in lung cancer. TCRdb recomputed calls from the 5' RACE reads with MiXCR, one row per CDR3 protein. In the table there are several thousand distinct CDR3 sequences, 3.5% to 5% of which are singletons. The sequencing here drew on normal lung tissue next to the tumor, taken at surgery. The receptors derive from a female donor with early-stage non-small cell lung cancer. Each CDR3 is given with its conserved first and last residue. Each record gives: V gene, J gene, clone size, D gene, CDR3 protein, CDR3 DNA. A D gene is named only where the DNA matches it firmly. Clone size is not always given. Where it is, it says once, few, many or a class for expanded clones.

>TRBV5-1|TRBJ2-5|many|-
CASSSTGGLQETQYF
TGCGCCAGCAGCTCTACCGGGGGACTTCAAGAGACCCAGTACTTC
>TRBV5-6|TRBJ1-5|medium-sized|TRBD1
CASSQGQGAQPQHF
TGTGCCAGCAGCCAAGGACAGGGCGCTCAGCCCCAGCATTTT
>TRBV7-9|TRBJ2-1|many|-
CASSFQGGPYNEQFF
TGTGCCAGCAGCTTCCAGGGGGGCCCCTACAATGAGCAGTTCTTC
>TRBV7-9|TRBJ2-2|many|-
CASSTYSAGELFF
TGTGCCAGCAGCACATACAGTGCCGGGGAGCTGTTTTTT
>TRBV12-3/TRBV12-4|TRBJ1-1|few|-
CASTLRATRGGTEAFF
TGTGCCAGCACCCTCAGGGCAACGAGGGGAGGCACTGAAGCTTTCTTT
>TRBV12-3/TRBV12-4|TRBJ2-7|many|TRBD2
CASSASTGGPVYEQYF
TGTGCCAGCAGTGCTAGTACGGGGGGGCCCGTCTACGAGCAGTACTTC
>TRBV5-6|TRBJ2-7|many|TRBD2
CASSPSGRPPYEQYF
TGTGCCAGCAGCCCTAGCGGGCGCCCCCCCTACGAGCAGTACTTC
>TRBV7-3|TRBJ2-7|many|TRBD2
CASSLRGASGGEQYF
TGTGCCAGCAGCCTAAGGGGCGCTAGCGGAGGCGAGCAGTACTTC
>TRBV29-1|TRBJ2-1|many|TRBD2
CSVAGSGGSHEQFF
TGCAGCGTTGCTGGTAGCGGGGGGTCACATGAGCAGTTCTTC
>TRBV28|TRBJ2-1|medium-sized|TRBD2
CASSSKLRRETNEQFF
TGTGCCAGCAGTTCAAAACTCCGGCGGGAGACCAATGAGCAGTTCTTC
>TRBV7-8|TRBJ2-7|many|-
CASSFESYEQYF
TGTGCCAGCAGCTTCGAGAGCTACGAGCAGTACTTC
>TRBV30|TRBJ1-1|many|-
CAWSPRRTEAFF
TGTGCCTGGAGCCCAAGGCGCACTGAAGCTTTCTTT
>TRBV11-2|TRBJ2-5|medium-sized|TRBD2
CASSLGTSAQTQYF
TGTGCCAGCAGCTTAGGAACTAGCGCACAGACCCAGTACTTC
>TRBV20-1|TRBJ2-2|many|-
CSAPKVGATGELFF
TGCAGTGCTCCAAAGGTCGGGGCCACCGGGGAGCTGTTTTTT
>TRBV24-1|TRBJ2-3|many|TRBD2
CATSGSGGAQDTQYF
TGTGCCACCAGTGGCAGCGGGGGGGCCCAAGATACGCAGTATTTT
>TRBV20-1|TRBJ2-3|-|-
CSASGGTDTQYF
TGCAGTGCTAGCGGGGGCACAGATACGCAGTATTTT
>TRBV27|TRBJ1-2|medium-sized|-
CASRGNYGYTF
TGTGCCAGCAGGGGCAACTATGGCTACACCTTC
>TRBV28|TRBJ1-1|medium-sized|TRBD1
CASSRTGGDTEAFF
TGTGCCAGCAGTAGGACAGGGGGGGACACTGAAGCTTTCTTT
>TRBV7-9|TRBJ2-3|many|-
CASSLALGIGTDTQYF
TGTGCCAGCAGCTTAGCGCTTGGGATAGGGACAGATACGCAGTATTTT
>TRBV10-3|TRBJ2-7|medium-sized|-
CAIRVTGASDEQYF
TGTGCCATCAGGGTCACGGGGGCATCCGACGAGCAGTACTTC
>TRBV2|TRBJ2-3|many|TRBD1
CASSNQGALGTDTQYF
TGTGCCAGCAGTAACCAGGGGGCGTTGGGGACAGATACGCAGTATTTT
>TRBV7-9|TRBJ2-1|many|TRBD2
CASSFGTSGGAWQFF
TGTGCCAGCAGCTTTGGGACTAGCGGGGGGGCCTGGCAGTTCTTC
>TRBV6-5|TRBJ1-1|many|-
CASLANTEAFF
TGTGCCAGCCTAGCGAACACTGAAGCTTTCTTT
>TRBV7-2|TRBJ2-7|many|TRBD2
CASSLSSGSYEQYF
TGTGCCAGCAGCCTTTCTAGCGGGTCCTACGAGCAGTACTTC
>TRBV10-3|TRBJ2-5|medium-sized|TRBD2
CAISEGRGNQETQYF
TGTGCCATCAGTGAAGGGCGGGGGAACCAAGAGACCCAGTACTTC
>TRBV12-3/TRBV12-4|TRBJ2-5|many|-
CASSLDTYQETQYF
TGTGCCAGCAGTTTAGACACGTACCAAGAGACCCAGTACTTC
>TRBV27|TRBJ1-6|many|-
CASSSRGQSPLHF
TGTGCCAGCAGTTCCAGGGGTCAATCACCCCTCCACTTT
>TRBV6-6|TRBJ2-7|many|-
CASQGVYEQYF
TGTGCCAGCCAAGGGGTCTACGAGCAGTACTTC
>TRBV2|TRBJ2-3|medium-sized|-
CASVWGGTDTQYF
TGTGCCAGCGTATGGGGGGGCACAGATACGCAGTATTTT
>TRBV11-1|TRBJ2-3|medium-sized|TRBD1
CASTVDRGTDTQYF
TGTGCCAGCACCGTAGACAGGGGCACAGATACGCAGTATTTT
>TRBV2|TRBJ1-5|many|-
CASRVAGAGNQPQHF
TGTGCCAGCAGGGTTGCAGGGGCGGGCAATCAGCCCCAGCATTTT
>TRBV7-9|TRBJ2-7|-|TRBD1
CASSLTGTGPYEQYF
TGTGCCAGCAGCCTAACCGGGACAGGGCCTTACGAGCAGTACTTC
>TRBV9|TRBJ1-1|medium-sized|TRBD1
CASSFYDRDTEAFF
TGTGCCAGCAGCTTTTACGACAGGGACACTGAAGCTTTCTTT
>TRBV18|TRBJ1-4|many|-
CASSFHGAPWGRSRKLFF
TGTGCCAGCTCATTCCACGGTGCTCCCTGGGGGCGTTCGAGGAAACTGTTTTTT
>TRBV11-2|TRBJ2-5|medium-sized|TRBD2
CASSPGGLAAETQYF
TGTGCCAGCAGCCCGGGGGGACTAGCCGCAGAGACCCAGTACTTC
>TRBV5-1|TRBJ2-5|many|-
CASSFTESQETQYF
TGCGCCAGCAGCTTCACGGAGAGCCAAGAGACCCAGTACTTC
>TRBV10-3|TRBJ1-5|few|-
CAISLGQGDQPQHF
TGTGCCATCAGCCTGGGGCAGGGCGATCAGCCCCAGCATTTT
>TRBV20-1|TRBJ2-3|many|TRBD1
CSAPDRGGTDTQYF
TGCAGTGCCCCCGACAGGGGGGGCACAGATACGCAGTATTTT
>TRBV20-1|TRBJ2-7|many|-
CSAWGREGYEQYF
TGCAGTGCTTGGGGGCGGGAAGGCTACGAGCAGTACTTC
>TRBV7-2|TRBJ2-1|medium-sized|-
CASSSELYNEQFF
TGTGCCAGCAGCTCAGAACTGTACAATGAGCAGTTCTTC
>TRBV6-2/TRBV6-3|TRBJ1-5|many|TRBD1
CASREGGRFNQPQHF
TGTGCCAGCAGAGAAGGGGGCCGTTTCAATCAGCCCCAGCATTTT
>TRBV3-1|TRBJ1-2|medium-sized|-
CASSQDLTFGSYGYTF
TGTGCCAGCAGCCAAGATCTAACTTTCGGGAGCTATGGCTACACCTTC
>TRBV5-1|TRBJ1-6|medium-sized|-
CASSPDGRSNSPLHF
TGCGCCAGCAGCCCGGACGGCAGAAGTAATTCACCCCTCCACTTT
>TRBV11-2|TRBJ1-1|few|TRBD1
CASSQQGATEAFF
TGTGCCAGCAGCCAACAGGGGGCAACTGAAGCTTTCTTT
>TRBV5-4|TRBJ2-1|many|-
CASSLNSNEQFF
TGTGCCAGCAGCTTGAATAGCAATGAGCAGTTCTTC
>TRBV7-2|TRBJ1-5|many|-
CASSRVANSNQPQHF
TGTGCCAGCAGCCGGGTCGCCAATAGCAATCAGCCCCAGCATTTT
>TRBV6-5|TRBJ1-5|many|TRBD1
CASSEARGVQPQHF
TGTGCCAGCAGCGAAGCCAGGGGGGTTCAGCCCCAGCATTTT
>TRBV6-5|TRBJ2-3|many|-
CASHTDTQYF
TGTGCCAGCCACACAGATACGCAGTATTTT
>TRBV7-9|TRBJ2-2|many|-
CASSLEGPGGELFF
TGTGCCAGCAGCTTAGAGGGGCCCGGCGGGGAGCTGTTTTTT
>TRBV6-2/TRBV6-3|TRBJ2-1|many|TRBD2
CASSPWTSGGNEQFF
TGTGCCAGCAGCCCATGGACTAGCGGGGGTAATGAGCAGTTCTTC
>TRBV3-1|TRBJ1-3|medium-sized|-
CASSPLTGNTIYF
TGTGCCAGCAGCCCCCTCACTGGAAACACCATATATTTT
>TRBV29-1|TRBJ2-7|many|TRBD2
CSVEGGTTYEQYF
TGCAGCGTTGAGGGAGGGACTACCTACGAGCAGTACTTC
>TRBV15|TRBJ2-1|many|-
CATSPSGYSYNEQFF
TGTGCCACCAGCCCCTCGGGGTACTCCTACAATGAGCAGTTCTTC
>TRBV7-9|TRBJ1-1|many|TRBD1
CASSTLDRRTEAFF
TGTGCCAGCAGCACCCTGGACAGGCGAACTGAAGCTTTCTTT
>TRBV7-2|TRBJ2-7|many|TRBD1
CASSVRDRSSYEQYF
TGTGCCAGCAGCGTACGGGACAGGAGCTCCTACGAGCAGTACTTC
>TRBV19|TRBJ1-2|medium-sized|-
CASLTHPGARWGYTF
TGTGCCAGCCTCACCCACCCGGGGGCTCGGTGGGGCTACACCTTC
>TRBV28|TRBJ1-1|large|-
CASSPRTFENTEAFF
TGTGCCAGCAGTCCACGGACATTTGAGAACACTGAAGCTTTCTTT
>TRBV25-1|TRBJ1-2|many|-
CASSVRRDYGYTF
TGTGCCAGCAGTGTCCGGCGGGACTATGGCTACACCTTC